This is a list of T cell receptor beta chains from one sample in a study of cytomegalovirus exposure and HLA in healthy donors. This table comes from immunoSEQ multiplex PCR, and its TCRdb copy is limited to in-frame clones, with some not included. Of 90,000 to 95,000 clones in the sample, around 78% are singletons; the top ten hold 0.57%. Sequencing was carried out using PBMCs. The receptors stem from a man in his thirties or forties in good health and CMV-seronegative. CDR3s include the opening cysteine and the closing phenylalanine or tryptophan. A D gene is named only where the DNA matches it firmly. The size entry is marked missing in some rows and otherwise reads once, few, many or a size class.

>TRBJ2-3|-|-|TRBV9
CASSVDAAGTDTQYF
TGTGCCAGCAGCGTAGACGCCGCGGGCACAGATACGCAGTATTTT
>TRBJ1-3|-|-|TRBV7-6
CASSLGEDSSGNTIYF
TGTGCCAGCAGCTTAGGAGAAGACAGTTCTGGAAACACCATATATTTT
>TRBJ2-1|-|-|TRBV6-1
CASSEGGWQLSSYNEQFF
TGTGCCAGCAGTGAAGGAGGATGGCAACTGAGCTCCTACAATGAGCAGTTCTTC
>TRBJ2-3|-|-|TRBV4-1
CASSQGYLTDTQYF
TGCGCCAGCAGCCAAGGCTATCTCACAGATACGCAGTATTTT
>TRBJ1-2|-|-|TRBV9
CASSIDLTNYGYTF
TGTGCCAGCTCCATAGATTTAACTAACTATGGCTACACCTTC
>TRBJ2-2|-|TRBD1|TRBV19
CASRPRDRVNTGELFF
TGTGCCAGTAGGCCCCGGGACAGGGTAAACACCGGGGAGCTGTTTTTT
>TRBJ2-1|-|-|TRBV5-4
CASSYRELREQFF
TGTGCCAGCAGCTACAGAGAGCTCAGGGAGCAGTTCTTC
>TRBJ1-1|-|-|TRBV5-1
CASSLPDSTEAFF
TGCGCCAGCAGCTTGCCCGACAGCACTGAAGCTTTCTTT
>TRBJ2-5|-|TRBD2|TRBV5-1
CASSYTGLAGGETQYF
TGCGCCAGCAGCTATACGGGACTAGCGGGGGGTGAGACCCAGTACTTC
>TRBJ1-4|-|-|TRBV5-8
CASSLAGVLNEKLFF
TGTGCCAGCAGCTTGGCCGGGGTTCTTAATGAAAAACTGTTTTTT
>TRBJ1-1|few|-|TRBV29-1
CSVTVQNTEAFF
TGCAGCGTCACAGTTCAGAACACTGAAGCTTTCTTT
>TRBJ1-3|-|-|TRBV20-1
CSAVIANTIYF
TGCAGTGCTGTAATAGCGAACACCATATATTTT
>TRBJ1-2|-|-|TRBV27
CASSLHPGGTIQGGYTF
TGTGCCAGCAGTTTACACCCCGGGGGGACGATACAGGGTGGCTACACCTTC
>TRBJ2-2|-|TRBD1|TRBV7-3
CASSLTGVNTGELFF
TGTGCCAGCAGCCTGACAGGGGTGAACACCGGGGAGCTGTTTTTT
>TRBJ1-1|many|-|TRBV4-1
CASTTEAPQGLGGAFF
TGCGCCAGCACCACAGAGGCCCCTCAGGGGCTGGGGGGGGCTTTCTTT
>TRBJ1-6|-|TRBD1|TRBV10-3
CATFDRGLDNSPLHF
TGTGCCACGTTCGACAGGGGCTTGGATAATTCACCCCTCCACTTT
>TRBJ1-1|-|-|TRBV25-1
CACGRNTEAFF
TGTGCCTGCGGGAGGAACACTGAAGCTTTCTTT
>TRBJ1-2|-|-|TRBV2
CASSQVNYGYTF
TGTGCCAGCAGTCAGGTTAACTATGGCTACACCTTC